The clone carrying this T cell receptor beta chain was seen only a few times. This sample was taken from a study of blood T cells in healthy people across ages. The second PCR ran roughly 6 to 11 cycles with a sample-barcoded 5' primer and J-beta primers. TCRdb re-derived calls from the 5' RACE reads in MiXCR, one entry per CDR3 protein. The sample has 1.5 million to 2 million distinct CDR3 sequences; about 49% are singletons. The source material was blood. The TCR was taken from a woman aged 40 to 55 in good health.

CDR3 protein: CASSRRSRGETQYF. The DNA for the CDR3 is TGTGCCAGCAGCCGGCGCTCGAGGGGAGAGACCCAGTACTTC. This chain uses TRBV11-1 with TRBJ2-5, with D perhaps being TRBD1 or TRBD2 (5 bases each). From germline, CDR1 is SGHAT and CDR2 FQDESV (reference sequence). The CDR3 has 14 amino acids. V gave up 5 bases and J gave up 4 bases, with 14 bases separating them.